Below are 20 T cell receptor beta chains sequenced from a single sample in a study of long-term antiretroviral therapy in people with HIV. The authors ran the immunoSEQ assay, v3.0, at survey level. Using immunoSEQ multiplex PCR, the repertoire was profiled, and TCRdb retains in-frame clones only, with some absent. This sample has roughly 12,000 clones, with roughly three quarters found just once. Specimen: unsorted PBMCs, collected 0.8 years before starting antiretroviral therapy. The receptors derive from a woman aged 40 to 50 with HIV.

The chain combines TRBV4-1 with TRBJ1-1; D gene ambiguous. Germline V lookup: CDR1 MGHRA, CDR2 YSYEKL. V lost 5 bases and J 0 bases, leaving 13 bases between the germline ends. The CDR3 runs 15 residues. CDR3 amino acids: CASSWNRFMNTEAFF. The CDR3 DNA follows: TGCGCCAGCAGCTGGAATAGGTTTATGAACACTGAAGCTTTCTTT.

The chain links TRBV29-1 to TRBJ2-5, with TRBD1 matching 8 bases. J lost 1 base, V lost 4 bases, and 5 bases had no gene match. Germline V lookup: CDR1 SQVTM, CDR2 ANQGSEA. This CDR3 contains 14 residues. This CDR3 reads CSVAGQGFQETQYF. In DNA, the CDR3 is TGCAGCGTTGCTGGACAGGGTTTCCAAGAGACCCAGTACTTC.

The chain carries TRBV7-9 and TRBJ1-1; 7 bases match TRBD1. CDR1 and CDR2 (germline): SEHNR, FQNEAQ (reference sequence). J lost 4 bases, V lost 1 base, and 12 bases had no gene match. This CDR3 contains 17 residues. The CDR3 DNA sequence: TGTGCCAGCAGCTTAGTACCGACAGGGCGGGCGAGCACTGAAGCTTTCTTT. Amino acid sequence: CASSLVPTGRASTEAFF.

This CDR3 reads CASGGFGKVGGSDTQYF. The CDR3 DNA reads as TGCGCCAGCGGCGGTTTTGGCAAAGTAGGGGGCTCAGATACGCAGTATTTT. This chain uses TRBV10-2 with TRBJ2-3; 7 bases map to TRBD1. This CDR3 is 17 amino acids long. Looked up from germline, CDR1 is WSHSY and CDR2 is SAAADI. J was trimmed by 4 bases and V by 8 bases; bases with no gene match: 18.

CDR3 loop: CASSLGYREPSQETQYF. In DNA, the CDR3 is TGTGCCAGCAGCTTAGGCTACAGGGAACCCTCCCAAGAGACCCAGTACTTC. V is TRBV7-9 and J is TRBJ2-5; D perhaps matches TRBD1 (6 bases). Germline values: CDR1 SEHNR, CDR2 FQNEAQ (reference sequence). V was shortened by 1 base and J by 1 base, with 16 bases between the two germline ends. This CDR3 is 17 amino acids long.

This chain joins TRBV5-1 and TRBJ2-7; a possible D gene is TRBD2 (6 bases). The germline V gene has CDR1 SGHRS and CDR2 YFSETQ. V was trimmed by 3 bases and J by 4 bases, leaving 17 bases between them. The CDR3 extends over 15 amino acids. The CDR3 DNA reads TGCGCCAGCAGCTCGAGTTCGGGACTCATTTACGAGCAGTACTTC. Translation gives CASSSSSGLIYEQYF.

V and J are TRBV29-1 and TRBJ1-1; D is unresolved. Trimming removed 8 bases at V and 1 base at J, with 20 bases between. This CDR3 region has 15 residues. CDR1 SQVTM and CDR2 ANQGSEA come from the germline V gene. CDR3 sequence: CSFTHYNNPNTEAFF. The DNA for the CDR3 is TGCAGCTTTACCCATTACAACAACCCGAACACTGAAGCTTTCTTT.

V gene TRBV29-1 combines with J gene TRBJ2-7; 7 bases map to TRBD2. The V gene end was trimmed by 4 bases and the J gene end by 1 base; junction bases not matched to a gene: 7. The CDR3 has 14 amino acids. Per germline, CDR1 SQVTM and CDR2 ANQGSEA. The CDR3 protein is CSVGTSDRSYEQYF. In nucleotides, the CDR3 is TGCAGCGTTGGTACTAGCGACCGGTCCTACGAGCAGTACTTC.

V usage is TRBV12-2 and J usage is TRBJ2-5. TRBV12-2 represents a pseudogene. The CDR3 extends over 14 amino acids. DNA for the CDR3: TGTGCAAGTCGCTTCCCCCTTGCCCAAGAGACCCAGTACTTC. It specifies CASRFPLAQETQYF.

The chain uses TRBV28 and TRBJ2-3, with a weak D call TRBD2 (6 bases). This CDR3 is built from 13 residues. The V end lost 5 bases, the J end lost 4 bases, and 10 bases lay between the germline ends. CDR1 and CDR2 (germline): MDHEN, SYDVKM. DNA of the CDR3: TGTGCCAGCAGTCCCTCGGGGGCAGATACGCAGTATTTT. This sequence encodes CASSPSGADTQYF. Filled out from reference TRBV28 and TRBJ2-3, the complete variable domain reads DVKVTQSSRYLVKRTGEKVFLECVQDMDHENMFWYRQDPGLGLRLIYFSYDVKMKEKGDIPEGYSVSREKKERFSLILESASTNQTSMYLCASSPSGADTQYFGPGTRLTVL.

The CDR3 bases are TGTGCCAGCACCCCCGGCTACGGGAGCACAGATACGCAGTATTTT. Translation: CASTPGYGSTDTQYF. The chain has TRBV7-2 and TRBJ2-3; no reliable D call. Germline V gene sequence: CDR1 SGHTA, CDR2 FQGNSA. The CDR3 contains 15 residues. Between the trimmed V and J ends, which lost 7 bases and 0 bases, there was a span of 14 bases.

The chain combines TRBV29-1 with TRBJ1-2; TRBD1 is a possible D gene (5 bases). The CDR3 contains 14 residues. Germline CDR1 reads SQVTM; CDR2 reads ANQGSEA. V lost 4 bases and J 1 base, leaving 13 bases between the germline ends. The CDR3 protein is CSVGTGGYNYGYTF. The CDR3 DNA sequence: TGCAGCGTTGGAACAGGAGGATATAACTATGGCTACACCTTC.

This clone was seen a handful of times. This rearrangement joins TRBV2 to TRBJ2-2; possible D gene TRBD2, 6 bases. Germline assignment: CDR1 SNHLY and CDR2 FYNNEI. This CDR3 region has 13 residues. Trimming left V 2 bases short and J 5 bases short, with 6 bases between. The chain's CDR3 is CASSERGTGELFF. In DNA, the CDR3 is TGTGCCAGCAGTGAACGGGGGACCGGGGAGCTGTTTTTT.

The V and J genes are TRBV5-1 and TRBJ1-1; D not resolved. V lost 1 base, J lost 3 bases, and 7 bases lay in between. This CDR3 is built from 13 residues. CDR1 is SGHRS and CDR2 is YFSETQ in the germline V gene. CDR3 DNA: TGCGCCAGCAGCTTGCGGGAGTACACTGAAGCTTTCTTT. Translated: CASSLREYTEAFF.

This clone was seen a single time. The genes are TRBV27 and TRBJ1-2; a weak D match, TRBD1 (6 bases). CDR1 is MNHEY and CDR2 is SMNVEV in the germline V gene (reference sequence). V lost 6 bases and J 4 bases, leaving 18 bases between the germline ends. This CDR3 has 15 amino acids. The CDR3 region is CASSQRGGMSYGYTF. CDR3 sequence (DNA): TGTGCCAGCAGCCAAAGGGGGGGGATGAGCTATGGCTACACCTTC.

The V and J genes are TRBV20-1 and TRBJ1-2; D possibly corresponds to TRBD1 (6 bases). V lost 7 bases to trimming and J lost 3 bases, with 9 bases between them. The CDR3 is 11 amino acids. The V gene's germline CDR1 is DFQATT and CDR2 SNEGSKA (reference sequence). CDR3 nucleotide sequence: TGCAGTGGGCACAGGGACTATGGCTACACCTTC. This codes for CSGHRDYGYTF.

The gene calls are TRBV27 and TRBJ2-3; the D is unclear. V shed 6 bases and J shed 0 bases, with 13 bases lying between them. CDR1 and CDR2 (germline): MNHEY, SMNVEV (reference sequence). The CDR3 is 15 residues long. The CDR3 sequence: CASRLIGSSTDTQYF. Here the CDR3 DNA reads TGTGCCAGCAGGTTAATTGGGTCTAGCACAGATACGCAGTATTTT.

The chain combines TRBV18 with TRBJ1-5; D gene ambiguous. Trimming removed 3 bases at V and 2 bases at J, with 11 bases between. CDR3 length: 15 residues. Germline V gives CDR1 KGHSH, CDR2 LQKENI. Written as DNA, the CDR3 is TGTGCCAGCTCACCCGAGGGCGGGGGCAATCAGCCCCAGCATTTT. It specifies CASSPEGGGNQPQHF. Supplemented by reference TRBV18 and TRBJ1-5, the full variable domain reads NAGVMQNPRHLVRRRGQEARLRCSPMKGHSHVYWYRQLPEEGLKFMVYLQKENIIDESGMPKERFSAEFPKEGPSILRIQQVVRGDSAAYFCASSPEGGGNQPQHFGDGTRLSIL.

This chain joins TRBV6-6 and TRBJ2-1; 8 nucleotides match TRBD2. The germline V gene has CDR1 MNHNY and CDR2 SVGAGI (reference sequence). This CDR3 has 12 residues. V gave up 6 bases and J gave up 10 bases; unmatched junction bases: 5. The DNA for the CDR3 is TGTGCCAGCAGCCACAGGACTAGCGAGCAGTTCTTC. Translating it yields CASSHRTSEQFF.

The V call is TRBV1, the J call TRBJ2-2; TRBD2, the D gene given by the table, was not confirmed from the DNA. TRBV1 is noted as a pseudogene. This CDR3 comprises 20 residues. The CDR3: CTSSQAEGRPRRDSTGELFF. The CDR3 bases are TGCACCAGCAGCCAAGCCGAGGGCAGACCTAGACGAGACTCCACCGGGGAGCTGTTTTTT.